This entry features one T cell receptor (beta chain) sequence. Antigen specificity is unknown. This record comes from a study of T cell responses to AZD1222 COVID-19 vaccine. Overall study: Second-dose schedules of about 4 or about 12 weeks were combined.

General study results and limits: Donors were mostly white British, more females; clonal diversity possibly underestimated. Recipients of two AZD1222 doses showed rising Spike-specific TCR breadth and depth. Mapped onto spike, vaccine-associated CD4 TCRs spanned it and were dominant at 160-218 and 743-854.

Data came from immunoSEQ multiplex PCR; TCRdb stores just in-frame clones and leaves some out. The repertoire holds about 100,000 clones, more than 85% seen once, with 15% to 20% in the top ten. The sequence was collected from an adult in good health. The specimen was peripheral blood, collected on day 0 of AZD1222 vaccination.

CDR3 region: CASSLDGGASTDTQYF. In DNA, the CDR3 is TGTGCCAGCAGCTTAGATGGCGGGGCAAGCACAGATACGCAGTATTTT. The V call is TRBV7-2, the J call TRBJ2-3; possible D gene TRBD2, 6 bases. Germline loops: CDR1 SGHTA, CDR2 FQGNSA. V was pared by 1 base and J by 0 bases, with 11 bases between. CDR3 length equals 16 residues.